Listed here are 25 T cell receptor beta chains from one sample, sequenced in a study of T cell responses to AZD1222 COVID-19 vaccine. Repertoires were generated with immunoSEQ multiplex PCR, while TCRdb's copy carries only in-frame clones and drops some. The table shows about 180,000 clones, with approximately 90% occurring only once. The sample consisted of peripheral blood, taken on day 0 of AZD1222 vaccination. All receptors come from an adult in good health.

DNA for the CDR3: TGTGCCAGCAGTTTCTTGACGGCAGGGAATCAGCCCCAGCATTTT. It is translated as CASSFLTAGNQPQHF. The chain has TRBV28 and TRBJ1-5, with D perhaps TRBD1 (5 bases). The CDR3 is 15 residues long. V lost 3 bases to trimming and J lost 4 bases, with 13 bases between them. Germline V gene lookup returns CDR1 MDHEN and CDR2 SYDVKM.

The chain recombines TRBV11-1 with TRBJ1-2; TRBD1 might be the D (5 bases). Trimming took off 5 bases at V and 4 bases at J, with 14 bases between the two ends. CDR1 SGHAT and CDR2 FQDESV come from the germline V gene (reference sequence). The CDR3 runs 14 residues. The chain's CDR3 is CASSRDPDSYGYTF. DNA for the CDR3: TGTGCCAGCAGCCGGGACCCCGACAGCTATGGCTACACCTTC. Using reference TRBV11-1 and TRBJ1-2 for the parts outside the CDR3, the full variable domain is EAEVAQSPRYKITEKSQAVAFWCDPISGHATLYWYRQILGQGPELLVQFQDESVVDDSQLPKDRFSAERLKGVDSTLKIQPAELGDSAMYLCASSRDPDSYGYTFGSGTRLTVV.

V gene TRBV6-6 combines with J gene TRBJ2-7, with TRBD2 identical over 13 bases. V was clipped by 6 bases and J by 7 bases; unmatched bases: 24. The CDR3 length is 20 residues. Germline CDR1 reads MNHNY; CDR2 reads SVGAGI (reference sequence). The CDR3 coding sequence is TGTGCCAGCAGCACACGAGGAGGGACTAGCGGGGACCGGGGGAATGGGGAGCAGTACTTC. Residues: CASSTRGGTSGDRGNGEQYF.

This clone showed up just once. This chain connects TRBV2 to TRBJ2-2; TRBD1 matches 7 bases. The CDR3 spans 14 residues. The V and J ends lost 4 bases and 6 bases, in that order; junction bases with no gene match: 5. The germline V gene has CDR1 SNHLY and CDR2 FYNNEI. CDR3 nucleotide sequence: TGTGCCAGCAGTGCTCGACAGGGTCCCGGGGAGCTGTTTTTT. Translated, it gives CASSARQGPGELFF.

The V and J genes are TRBV7-4 and TRBJ1-6; D is possibly TRBD1 (6 bases). The V end lost 0 bases, the J end lost 0 bases, and 24 bases lay between the germline ends. Looked up from germline, CDR1 is SGHVT and CDR2 is SQSDAQ. There are 22 residues in the CDR3. CDR3 nucleotides: TGTGCCAGCAGCTTAGCGCTTCAGGGGCCTTCCGAGTATAGCTCCTATAATTCACCCCTCCACTTT. It encodes CASSLALQGPSEYSSYNSPLHF.

V is TRBV28 and J is TRBJ2-4; TRBD1 might be the D (6 bases). Germline V gene data show CDR1 as MDHEN and CDR2 as SYDVKM. The CDR3 covers 14 residues. V was trimmed by 6 bases and J by 1 base, leaving 10 bases between them. The CDR3 sequence is CASRPTGAKNIQYF. DNA of the CDR3: TGTGCCAGCAGACCAACAGGGGCCAAAAACATTCAGTACTTC.

This clone has a handful of counts. The V gene is TRBV19, the J gene TRBJ1-1, with D possibly being TRBD1 (6 bases). Germline CDR1 LNHDA, CDR2 SQIVND (reference sequence). The CDR3 length is 16 residues. The ends were cut back, 3 bases at V and 5 bases at J, with 19 bases in the middle. The CDR3 region has the DNA TGTGCCAGTAGTATGGATTTATTCTTCAGGGGAACTGAAGCTTTCTTT. Protein: CASSMDLFFRGTEAFF.

A single count supports this clone. CDR3 protein: CASSTTGPPYEQYF. The CDR3 DNA reads as TGTGCCAGTAGTACTACGGGCCCCCCCTACGAGCAGTACTTC. The chain has TRBV19 and TRBJ2-7; unclear D gene. CDR3 size: 14 residues. Deletions cut 4 bases from V and 2 bases from J, with 12 bases between. CDR1 is LNHDA, CDR2 SQIVND, per germline (reference sequence).

This rearrangement joins TRBV28 to TRBJ1-5; D gene ambiguous. This CDR3 comprises 13 residues. Germline CDR1 and CDR2: MDHEN and SYDVKM. Trimming took 6 bases from V and 12 from J, leaving 18 bases between them. CDR3 sequence (DNA): TGTGCCAGCAGGGTAGGACGGAGTAATAGCCAGCATTTT. This codes for CASRVGRSNSQHF.

V usage is TRBV28 and J usage is TRBJ2-1, with D perhaps being TRBD1 or TRBD2 (5 bases each). CDR1 and CDR2 (germline): MDHEN, SYDVKM. The ends were cut back, 1 base at V and 4 bases at J, with 26 bases in the middle. This CDR3 is 20 amino acids long. The CDR3 bases are TGTGCCAGCAGTTTATCTCAGGCCCCGGGGCCCCGGCTAATATACAATGAGCAGTTCTTC. Translated: CASSLSQAPGPRLIYNEQFF.

In nucleotides, the CDR3 is TGTGCCAGTACTTCCTGGGGGGTCCGTCAGAGCTCTGGAAACACCATATATTTT. It yields the protein CASTSWGVRQSSGNTIYF. The chain couples TRBV19 to TRBJ1-3, with a tentative D call TRBD1 (5 bases). The CDR3 is 18 residues long. V lost 7 bases, J lost 0 bases, and 22 bases lay in between. Germline lookup yields CDR1 LNHDA and CDR2 SQIVND (reference sequence).

This rearrangement joins TRBV2 to TRBJ1-6; no firm D call. The V gene's germline CDR1 is SNHLY and CDR2 FYNNEI. Trimming removed 2 bases from V and 9 bases from J, with 11 bases in between. This CDR3 has 14 amino acids. The CDR3 loop is CASSEYAATSPLHF. The CDR3 bases are TGTGCCAGCAGTGAATACGCGGCTACTTCACCCCTCCACTTT.

This clone was recorded once. The J gene is TRBJ1-1, the V gene TRBV28; 7 nucleotides agree with TRBD1. There are 13 residues in the CDR3. V lost 7 bases to trimming and J lost 7 bases; unmatched junction nucleotides: 9. Germline CDR1 MDHEN, CDR2 SYDVKM. The CDR3 nucleotides read TGTGCCAGCACTGTGGCAGGGGGTGTTGAAGCTTTCTTT. The encoded protein is CASTVAGGVEAFF. The variable domain in full, completed from reference TRBV28 and TRBJ1-1, reads DVKVTQSSRYLVKRTGEKVFLECVQDMDHENMFWYRQDPGLGLRLIYFSYDVKMKEKGDIPEGYSVSREKKERFSLILESASTNQTSMYLCASTVAGGVEAFFGQGTRLTVV.

This chain links TRBV6-5 with TRBJ2-1, with TRBD1 identical over 9 bases. Germline V gene data show CDR1 as MNHEY and CDR2 as SVGAGI. The CDR3 is made up of 15 amino acids. Unmatched junction bases numbered 8, after V lost 4 bases and J lost 7 bases. The CDR3 spells CASSSAGTGNNEQFF. The CDR3 nucleotides read TGTGCCAGCAGTTCCGCCGGGACAGGGAATAATGAGCAGTTCTTC.

The chain joins TRBV6-4 to TRBJ2-3; perhaps TRBD1 as D (6 bases). This CDR3 region has 15 residues. The V end lost 6 bases, the J end lost 5 bases, and 18 bases lay between the germline ends. CDR1 is MRHNA and CDR2 is SNTAGT in the germline V gene. CDR3 DNA: TGTGCCAGCAGCCCGGAGATAGGGGGTCGAGATACGCAGTATTTT. This translates into CASSPEIGGRDTQYF.

DNA for the CDR3: TGTGCCAGCAGTTTATTAATAGGGGACACCTATAATTCACCCCTCCACTTT. Translating gives CASSLLIGDTYNSPLHF. The chain couples TRBV27 to TRBJ1-6; D possibly corresponds to TRBD1 (6 bases). Germline CDR1 reads MNHEY; CDR2 reads SMNVEV (reference sequence). The CDR3 is 17 residues long. V lost 1 base and J lost 2, with 12 bases in between.

The chain employs TRBV7-9 and TRBJ1-1; no reliable D call. The V and J ends lost 4 bases and 1 base respectively, with 16 bases between them. The CDR3 extends over 16 amino acids. Germline-derived CDR1 and CDR2 are SEHNR and FQNEAQ (reference sequence). The DNA of the CDR3 is TGTGCCAGCAGCTCACCACTCACCGGACGGAACACTGAAGCTTTCTTT. Protein product: CASSSPLTGRNTEAFF. Together with reference TRBV7-9 and TRBJ1-1, the CDR3 gives the full variable domain: DTGVSQNPRHKITKRGQNVTFRCDPISEHNRLYWYRQTLGQGPEFLTYFQNEAQLEKSRLLSDRFSAERPKGSFSTLEIQRTEQGDSAMYLCASSSPLTGRNTEAFFGQGTRLTVV.

The V call is TRBV5-4, the J call TRBJ1-1; D uncertain. Per germline, CDR1 SGHNT and CDR2 YYREEE (reference sequence). The CDR3 is made up of 13 amino acids. V lost 4 bases and J 4 bases, leaving 11 bases between the germline ends. In DNA form, the CDR3 reads TGTGCCAGCAGCGGCCGGGTGGGCACTGAAGCTTTCTTT. Translating it yields CASSGRVGTEAFF.

This clone showed up just a few times. The chain joins TRBV20-1 to TRBJ1-2; the D is unclear. Deletions cut 1 base from V and 6 bases from J, with 6 bases between. The CDR3 consists of 11 residues. Germline-derived CDR1 and CDR2 are DFQATT and SNEGSKA (reference sequence). Here the CDR3 DNA reads TGCAGTGCTAGAGTGAATAATGGCTACACCTTC. Its translation is CSARVNNGYTF.

In the case of this clone: One end of the junction does not line up with germline, which may come from a read error. The rearrangement joins TRBV28 to TRBJ1-1; the D is unclear. The CDR3 has 13 residues. In germline, CDR1 is MDHEN, CDR2 SYDVKM. The DNA of the CDR3 is TGCGCCGCGGTCAGGTCGATGAACACTGAAGCTTTCTTT. Translation gives CAAVRSMNTEAFF.

The J gene is TRBJ2-1, the V gene TRBV7-9; TRBD2 matches 10 bases. The V and J ends lost 5 bases and 14 bases, in that order; junction bases with no gene match: 9. The germline V gene encodes CDR1 SEHNR and CDR2 FQNEAQ (reference sequence). The CDR3 is 13 amino acids. CDR3 bases: TGTGCCAGCAGCACCCTAGCGGGGGCCAGGAAGTTCTTC. Residues: CASSTLAGARKFF.

This chain links TRBV19 with TRBJ1-6; 7 bases line up with TRBD1. The J segment lost 11 bases and the V segment lost 3 bases, leaving 16 bases of the junction unmatched. The CDR3 has 17 residues. Germline V CDR1 and CDR2: LNHDA, SQIVND (reference sequence). CDR3 amino acids: CASSIGAPGTERTPLHF. CDR3 DNA: TGTGCCAGTAGTATCGGCGCTCCCGGGACAGAGAGGACACCCCTCCACTTT.

This clone came up a few times. This chain uses TRBV6-5 with TRBJ1-2, with D perhaps matching TRBD1 (5 bases). The CDR3 has 16 amino acids. Germline values: CDR1 MNHEY, CDR2 SVGAGI. Between the trimmed V and J ends, which lost 2 bases and 2 bases, there was a span of 15 bases. CDR3 nucleotide sequence: TGTGCCAGCAGTTACACGGCCTGGGGCACAAACTATGGCTACACCTTC. Translated: CASSYTAWGTNYGYTF.

V usage is TRBV5-1 and J usage is TRBJ1-2; D is unresolved. This CDR3 comprises 16 residues. Trimming cost V 4 bases and J 5 bases, with 21 bases left between them. Germline V gives CDR1 SGHRS, CDR2 YFSETQ. CDR3 nucleotides: TGCGCCAGCAGCGCCCCCGACGGGAGCAGCCTTTATGGCTACACCTTC. Translating it yields CASSAPDGSSLYGYTF.

The chain has TRBV5-4 and TRBJ2-7, with D perhaps matching TRBD1 (6 bases). CDR1 and CDR2 from the germline V gene are SGHNT and YYREEE (reference sequence). The CDR3 is 15 amino acids. Deletions cut 4 bases from V and 2 bases from J, with 16 bases between. The CDR3 is CASSRGDRRAYEQYF. CDR3 nucleotide sequence: TGTGCCAGCAGCCGGGGCGACAGGCGAGCCTACGAGCAGTACTTC. Filled out from reference TRBV5-4 and TRBJ2-7, the complete variable domain reads ETGVTQSPTHLIKTRGQQVTLRCSSQSGHNTVSWYQQALGQGPQFIFQYYREEENGRGNFPPRFSGLQFPNYSSELNVNALELDDSALYLCASSRGDRRAYEQYFGPGTRLTVT.